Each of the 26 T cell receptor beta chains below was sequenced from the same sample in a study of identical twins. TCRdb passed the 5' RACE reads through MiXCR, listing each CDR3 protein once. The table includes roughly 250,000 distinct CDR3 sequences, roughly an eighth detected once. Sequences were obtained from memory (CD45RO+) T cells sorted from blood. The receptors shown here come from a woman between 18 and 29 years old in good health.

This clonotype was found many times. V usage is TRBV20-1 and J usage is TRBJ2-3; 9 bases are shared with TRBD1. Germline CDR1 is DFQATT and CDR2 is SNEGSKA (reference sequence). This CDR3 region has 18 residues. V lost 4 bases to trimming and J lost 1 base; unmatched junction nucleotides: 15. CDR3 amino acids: CSATIRPGTGTGTDTQYF. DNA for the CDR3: TGCAGTGCTACGATCCGTCCCGGGACAGGGACCGGCACAGATACGCAGTATTTT.

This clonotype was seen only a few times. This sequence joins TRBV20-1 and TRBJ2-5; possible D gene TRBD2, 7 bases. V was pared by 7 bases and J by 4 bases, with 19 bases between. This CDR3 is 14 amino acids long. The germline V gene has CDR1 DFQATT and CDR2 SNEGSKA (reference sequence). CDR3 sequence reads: CSVRRGGLRETQYF. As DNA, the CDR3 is TGCAGTGTCAGGAGGGGGGGCCTGAGAGAGACCCAGTACTTC.

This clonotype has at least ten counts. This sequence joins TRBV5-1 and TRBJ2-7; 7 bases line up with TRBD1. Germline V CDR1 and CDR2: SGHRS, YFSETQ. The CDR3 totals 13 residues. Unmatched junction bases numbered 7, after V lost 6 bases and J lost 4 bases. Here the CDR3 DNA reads TGCGCCAGCACCGCAGGGACAGCTTACGAGCAGTACTTC. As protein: CASTAGTAYEQYF.

The CDR3 loop reads CASSFGATSGAFF. DNA for the CDR3: TGTGCCAGCAGCTTCGGGGCCACCTCGGGAGCTTTCTTT. The V and J genes are TRBV5-5 and TRBJ1-1; tentative D call: TRBD1 (5 bases). Germline V gives CDR1 SGHKS, CDR2 YYEKEE (reference sequence). The V gene lost 2 bases and the J gene lost 10 bases, with 15 bases spanning the gap. The CDR3 is made up of 13 amino acids.

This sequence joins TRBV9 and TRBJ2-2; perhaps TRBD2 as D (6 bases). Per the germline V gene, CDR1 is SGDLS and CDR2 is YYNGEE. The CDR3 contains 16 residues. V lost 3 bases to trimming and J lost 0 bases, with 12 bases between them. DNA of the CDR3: TGTGCCAGCAGCGGGGCGGGGTACGCGAACACCGGGGAGCTGTTTTTT. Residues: CASSGAGYANTGELFF. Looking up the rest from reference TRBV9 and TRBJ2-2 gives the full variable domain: DSGVTQTPKHLITATGQRVTLRCSPRSGDLSVYWYQQSLDQGLQFLIQYYNGEERAKGNILERFSAQQFPDLHSELNLSSLELGDSALYFCASSGAGYANTGELFFGEGSRLTVL.

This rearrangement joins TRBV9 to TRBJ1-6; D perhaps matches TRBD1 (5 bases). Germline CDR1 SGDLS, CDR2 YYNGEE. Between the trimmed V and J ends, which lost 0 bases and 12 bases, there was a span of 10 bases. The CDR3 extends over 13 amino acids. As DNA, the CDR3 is TGTGCCAGCAGCGTAGGTTTCGGGGGACCCCTCCACTTT. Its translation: CASSVGFGGPLHF.

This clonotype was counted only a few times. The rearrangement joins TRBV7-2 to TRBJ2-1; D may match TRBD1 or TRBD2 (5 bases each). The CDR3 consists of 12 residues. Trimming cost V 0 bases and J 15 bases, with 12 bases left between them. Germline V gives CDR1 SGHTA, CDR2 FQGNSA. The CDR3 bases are TGTGCCAGCAGCTTAGCGGGACGGCGACCGTTCTTC. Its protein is CASSLAGRRPFF.

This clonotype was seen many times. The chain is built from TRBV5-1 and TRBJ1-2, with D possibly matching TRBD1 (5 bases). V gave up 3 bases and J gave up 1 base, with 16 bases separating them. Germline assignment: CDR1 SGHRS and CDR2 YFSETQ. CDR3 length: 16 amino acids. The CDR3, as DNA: TGCGCCAGCAGCTGGACGGACACCCTTTTTAACTATGGCTACACCTTC. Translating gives CASSWTDTLFNYGYTF.

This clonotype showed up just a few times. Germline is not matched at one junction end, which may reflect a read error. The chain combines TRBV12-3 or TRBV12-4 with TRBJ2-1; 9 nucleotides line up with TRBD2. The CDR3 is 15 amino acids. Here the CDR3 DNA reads TGTGCCAGCAGCTTAGGGGTAGCGGGAGAAAATGAGCAGTTCTTC. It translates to CASSLGVAGENEQFF.

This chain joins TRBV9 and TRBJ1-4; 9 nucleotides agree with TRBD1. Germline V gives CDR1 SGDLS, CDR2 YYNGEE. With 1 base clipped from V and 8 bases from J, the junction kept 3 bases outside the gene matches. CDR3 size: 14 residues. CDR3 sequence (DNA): TGTGCCAGCAGCGTACCCGGGACAGGGGAAAAACTGTTTTTT. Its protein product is CASSVPGTGEKLFF.

CDR3 in DNA: TGTGCTAGTGGTTTGGTACCTGGACAGCTCATCGGGAGGGGCTACGAGCAGTACTTC. Protein sequence: CASGLVPGQLIGRGYEQYF. The V gene is TRBV12-5, the J gene TRBJ2-7, with 8 bases matching TRBD2. V was clipped by 0 bases and J by 3 bases; unmatched bases: 16. The germline V gene encodes CDR1 LGHNT and CDR2 FRNRAP. The CDR3 contains 19 residues.

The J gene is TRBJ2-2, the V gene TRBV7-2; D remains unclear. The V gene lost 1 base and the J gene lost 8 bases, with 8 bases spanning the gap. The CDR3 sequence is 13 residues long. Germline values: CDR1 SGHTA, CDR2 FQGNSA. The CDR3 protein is CASSLDRRGELFF. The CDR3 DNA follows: TGTGCCAGCAGCTTAGACCGAAGGGGGGAGCTGTTTTTT.

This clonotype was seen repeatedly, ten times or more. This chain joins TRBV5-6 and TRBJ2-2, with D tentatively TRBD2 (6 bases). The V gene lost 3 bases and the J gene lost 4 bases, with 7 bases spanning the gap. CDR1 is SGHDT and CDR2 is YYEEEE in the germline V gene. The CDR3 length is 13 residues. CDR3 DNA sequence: TGTGCCAGCAGCTGGGACTTCACCGGGGAGCTGTTTTTT. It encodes CASSWDFTGELFF.

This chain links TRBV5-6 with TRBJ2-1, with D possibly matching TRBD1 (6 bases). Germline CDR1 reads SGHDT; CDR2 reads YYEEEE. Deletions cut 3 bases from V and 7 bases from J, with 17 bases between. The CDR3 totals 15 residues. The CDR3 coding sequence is TGTGCCAGCAGCTCCACCGGGACAATGCTGAATGAGCAGTTCTTC. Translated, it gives CASSSTGTMLNEQFF.

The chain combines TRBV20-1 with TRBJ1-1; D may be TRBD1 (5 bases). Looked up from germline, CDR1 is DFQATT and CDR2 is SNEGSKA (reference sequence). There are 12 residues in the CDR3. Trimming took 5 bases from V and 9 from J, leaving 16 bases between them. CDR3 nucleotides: TGCAGTGCTGAGGGGTATCAGGCGCAAGCTTTCTTT. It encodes CSAEGYQAQAFF.

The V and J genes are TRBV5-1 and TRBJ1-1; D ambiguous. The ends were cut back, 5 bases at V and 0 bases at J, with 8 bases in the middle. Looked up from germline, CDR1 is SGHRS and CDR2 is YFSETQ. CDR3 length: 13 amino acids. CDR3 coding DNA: TGCGCCAGCAGGGCAGACATGAACACTGAAGCTTTCTTT. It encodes CASRADMNTEAFF.

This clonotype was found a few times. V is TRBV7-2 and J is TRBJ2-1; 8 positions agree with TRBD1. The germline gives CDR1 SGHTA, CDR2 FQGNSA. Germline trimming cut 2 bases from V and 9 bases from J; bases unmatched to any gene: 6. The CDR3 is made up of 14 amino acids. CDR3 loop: CASSLMQGAGEQFF. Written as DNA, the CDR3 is TGTGCCAGCAGCTTAATGCAGGGGGCGGGTGAGCAGTTCTTC.

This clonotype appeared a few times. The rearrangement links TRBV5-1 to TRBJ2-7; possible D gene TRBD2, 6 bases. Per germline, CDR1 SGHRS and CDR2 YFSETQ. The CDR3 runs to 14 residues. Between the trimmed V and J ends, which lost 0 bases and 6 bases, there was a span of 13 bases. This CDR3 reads CASSLGLDQGEQYF. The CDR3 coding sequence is TGCGCCAGCAGCTTGGGACTAGACCAGGGCGAGCAGTACTTC.

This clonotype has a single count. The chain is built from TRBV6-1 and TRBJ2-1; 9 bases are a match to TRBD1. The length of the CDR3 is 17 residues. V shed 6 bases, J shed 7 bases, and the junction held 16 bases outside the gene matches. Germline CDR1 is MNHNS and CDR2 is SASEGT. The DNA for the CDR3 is TGTGCCAGCAGCCAATTAACAGGGGGCGTCCCCCTGAATGAGCAGTTCTTC. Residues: CASSQLTGGVPLNEQFF.

The CDR3 nucleotides read TGTGCCAGCAGCCCCTGGACCAATTACAATGAGCAGTTCTTC. The encoded protein is CASSPWTNYNEQFF. V is TRBV7-2 and J is TRBJ2-1; unclear D gene. The CDR3 is 14 amino acids. CDR1 and CDR2 from the germline V gene are SGHTA and FQGNSA. V lost 5 bases, J lost 4 bases, and 12 bases lay in between.

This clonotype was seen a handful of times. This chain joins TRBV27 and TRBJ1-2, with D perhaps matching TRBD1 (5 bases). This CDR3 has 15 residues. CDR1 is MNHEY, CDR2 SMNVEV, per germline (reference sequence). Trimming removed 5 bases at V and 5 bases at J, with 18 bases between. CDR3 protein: CASSPFRQLIYGYTF. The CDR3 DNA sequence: TGTGCCAGCAGTCCTTTCAGACAGTTGATTTATGGCTACACCTTC.

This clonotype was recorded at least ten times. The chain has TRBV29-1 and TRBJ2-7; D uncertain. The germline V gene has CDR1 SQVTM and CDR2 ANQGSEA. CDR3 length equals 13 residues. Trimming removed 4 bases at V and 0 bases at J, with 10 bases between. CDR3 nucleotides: TGCAGCGTTGGGGAATTGAGCTCCTACGAGCAGTACTTC. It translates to CSVGELSSYEQYF.

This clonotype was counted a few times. For the CDR3, the DNA is TGTGCCAGCAGCCCGATCCGGGACAGGAGTGGGTACGAGCAGTACTTC. As protein: CASSPIRDRSGYEQYF. The chain combines TRBV7-9 with TRBJ2-7; 8 positions agree with TRBD1. J gave up 4 bases and V 5 bases, and 13 bases lay outside the gene matches. The CDR3 spans 16 residues. CDR1 is SEHNR, CDR2 FQNEAQ, per germline (reference sequence).

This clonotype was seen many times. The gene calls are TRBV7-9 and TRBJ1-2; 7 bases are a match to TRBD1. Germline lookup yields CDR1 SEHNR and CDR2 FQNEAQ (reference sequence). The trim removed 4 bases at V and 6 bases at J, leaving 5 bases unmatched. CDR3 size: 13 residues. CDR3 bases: TGTGCCAGCAGCTCCAACCAGGGGGATGGCTACACCTTC. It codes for CASSSNQGDGYTF.

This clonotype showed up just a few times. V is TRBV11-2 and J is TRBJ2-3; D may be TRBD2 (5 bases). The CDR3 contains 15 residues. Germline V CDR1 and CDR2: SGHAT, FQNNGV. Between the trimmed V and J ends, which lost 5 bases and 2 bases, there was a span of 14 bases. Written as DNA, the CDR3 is TGTGCCAGCAGCCCCTTTCGGAGGCCCACAGATACGCAGTATTTT. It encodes CASSPFRRPTDTQYF. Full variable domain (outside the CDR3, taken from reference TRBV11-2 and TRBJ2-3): EAGVAQSPRYKIIEKRQSVAFWCNPISGHATLYWYQQILGQGPKLLIQFQNNGVVDDSQLPKDRFSAERLKGVDSTLKIQPAKLEDSAVYLCASSPFRRPTDTQYFGPGTRLTVL.

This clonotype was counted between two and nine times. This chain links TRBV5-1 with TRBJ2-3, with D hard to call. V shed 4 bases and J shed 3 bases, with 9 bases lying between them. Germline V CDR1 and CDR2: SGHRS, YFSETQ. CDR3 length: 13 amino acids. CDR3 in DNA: TGCGCCAGCAGCCCCGGCCAGACAGATACGCAGTATTTT. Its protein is CASSPGQTDTQYF. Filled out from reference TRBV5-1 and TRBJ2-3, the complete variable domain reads KAGVTQTPRYLIKTRGQQVTLSCSPISGHRSVSWYQQTPGQGLQFLFEYFSETQRNKGNFPGRFSGRQFSNSRSEMNVSTLELGDSALYLCASSPGQTDTQYFGPGTRLTVL.